A single T cell receptor beta chain is shown here with its context. Its antigen is not identified. This is likely a read error, given that the CDR3 carries no conserved phenylalanine or tryptophan at its end. The limits of the CDR3 on the DNA are not certain, so only TCRdb's listed CDR3 is given. This sample was included in a study of tumor-infiltrating lymphocytes in primary liver carcinoma. Regarding the study as a whole: About 7-25% of top clones, no more, were shared by all five regions. Relative to tumor region pairs, the tumor-adjacent and tumor-blood pairs showed overlap that was lower.

Extraction of RNA together with DNA used 20-30 mg of unsorted bulk tissue. Each tumor had five separate regions sampled. Germline-derived CDR1 and CDR2 are SGHAT and FQNNGV. Including both end residues, the CDR3 is 17 amino acids long. A constant-region primer primed TCR beta cDNA synthesis from 400 to 550 ng of total RNA. Three nested multiplex PCR rounds, a slightly modified ARM-PCR method, built the TCR beta libraries. The study ran its first two PCR rounds for approximately 11 cycles each, using TRBV1-TRBV30 forward primers and a C-beta reverse primer. TCRdb fed the multiplex PCR reads into MiXCR, producing one record per CDR3 protein. Here the sample spans 50,000 to 60,000 distinct CDR3 sequences, 70% to 80% being singletons.

Sequencing was performed on liver tumor tissue from sampling region 5. Described subset: tumor region T5, tumor centre. This sequence joins TRBV11-2 and TRBJ1-5; the table's TRBD1 call for D was not verified on the DNA. This TCR was sampled from a man aged 40-49 years with primary liver carcinoma and hepatitis B virus infection. CDR3: CASSLVGVTGSNQPQDY.